The rows below give T cell receptor beta chains drawn from one sample of a study of blood T cell repertoires in COVID-19. Sequenced by immunoSEQ multiplex PCR; TCRdb stores in-frame clones only, minus some. The table lists 300,000 to 400,000 clones, about 91% of them singletons. Sequences were obtained from peripheral blood. Every receptor here comes from a woman between 25 and 40 years old with COVID-19, enrolled during active disease. Both conserved end residues are part of each CDR3. The D gene is left open where the match is weak. Size is stated for part of the rows, as once, few or many counts, or as a class when the clone is expanded.

clone size: .
D gene: .
J gene: TRBJ2-5
V gene: TRBV7-7
CDR3 protein: CASSPGVGAQETQYF
CDR3 DNA: TGTGCTAGCAGCCCCGGGGTAGGAGCACAAGAGACCCAGTACTTC

clone size: .
D gene: .
J gene: TRBJ2-1
V gene: TRBV29-1
CDR3 protein: CSVEESYNEQFF
CDR3 DNA: TGCAGCGTTGAAGAATCGTACAATGAGCAGTTCTTC

clone size: .
D gene: .
J gene: TRBJ1-4
V gene: TRBV2
CDR3 protein: CASSALARAGNEKLFF
CDR3 DNA: TGTGCCAGCAGTGCCTTAGCAAGGGCGGGTAATGAAAAACTGTTTTTT

clone size: .
D gene: .
J gene: TRBJ2-7
V gene: TRBV7-8
CDR3 protein: CASSPDRTYEQYF
CDR3 DNA: TGTGCCAGCAGCCCCGACAGGACCTACGAGCAGTACTTC

clone size: .
D gene: .
J gene: TRBJ1-3
V gene: TRBV14
CDR3 protein: CASSLGSGVTGNTIYF
CDR3 DNA: TGTGCCAGCAGCCTCGGAAGCGGGGTCACTGGAAACACCATATATTTT

clone size: .
D gene: .
J gene: TRBJ2-2
V gene: TRBV5-4
CDR3 protein: CAASANTGELFF
CDR3 DNA: TGTGCCGCCAGCGCGAACACCGGGGAGCTGTTTTTT

clone size: .
D gene: TRBD1
J gene: TRBJ1-5
V gene: TRBV4-1
CDR3 protein: CASSQDARGPHQPQHF
CDR3 DNA: TGCGCCAGCAGCCAAGATGCCAGGGGGCCCCATCAGCCCCAGCATTTT

clone size: .
D gene: TRBD1
J gene: TRBJ1-2
V gene: TRBV5-4
CDR3 protein: CASSLDRALEGYTF
CDR3 DNA: TGTGCCAGCAGTTTAGACAGGGCTTTGGAAGGCTACACCTTC

clone size: .
D gene: .
J gene: TRBJ1-1
V gene: TRBV7-9
CDR3 protein: CASSLDVATEAFF
CDR3 DNA: TGTGCCAGCAGCTTAGACGTGGCCACTGAAGCTTTCTTT

clone size: .
D gene: TRBD1
J gene: TRBJ2-3
V gene: TRBV6-1
CDR3 protein: CASSDPGQISTDTQYF
CDR3 DNA: TGTGCCAGCAGTGATCCGGGACAGATTAGCACAGATACGCAGTATTTT

clone size: .
D gene: .
J gene: TRBJ1-2
V gene: TRBV20-1
CDR3 protein: CSASRGRGYTF
CDR3 DNA: TGCAGTGCTAGTAGGGGTCGGGGCTACACCTTC

clone size: .
D gene: .
J gene: TRBJ1-2
V gene: TRBV7-2
CDR3 protein: CASSPRAPSGYGYTF
CDR3 DNA: TGTGCCAGCAGCCCCCGGGCCCCGAGCGGCTATGGCTACACCTTC

clone size: .
D gene: .
J gene: TRBJ1-2
V gene: TRBV4-2
CDR3 protein: CASSQDLQGTYGYTF
CDR3 DNA: TGTGCCAGCAGCCAAGATCTTCAGGGGACCTATGGCTACACCTTC

clone size: once
D gene: .
J gene: TRBJ1-5
V gene: TRBV27
CDR3 protein: CASSLGGVGNQPQHF
CDR3 DNA: TGTGCCAGCAGTTTGGGGGGAGTTGGCAATCAGCCCCAGCATTTT

clone size: once
D gene: .
J gene: TRBJ2-3
V gene: TRBV5-1
CDR3 protein: CASSLGAGERTDTQYF
CDR3 DNA: TGCGCCAGCAGCTTGGGGGCAGGGGAGCGCACAGATACGCAGTATTTT

clone size: .
D gene: TRBD2
J gene: TRBJ2-2
V gene: TRBV11-3
CDR3 protein: CASSLRAGGPGELFF
CDR3 DNA: TGTGCCAGCAGCCTACGGGCGGGGGGGCCCGGGGAGCTGTTTTTT

clone size: .
D gene: .
J gene: TRBJ2-5
V gene: TRBV7-3
CDR3 protein: CASSLTPIPGETQYF
CDR3 DNA: TGTGCCAGCAGCTTAACACCGATCCCCGGGGAGACCCAGTACTTC

clone size: .
D gene: .
J gene: TRBJ2-1
V gene: TRBV19
CDR3 protein: CASSIDPGLAEQFF
CDR3 DNA: TGTGCCAGTAGTATAGATCCTGGGCTGGCTGAGCAGTTCTTC

clone size: .
D gene: TRBD1
J gene: TRBJ2-2
V gene: TRBV19
CDR3 protein: CAIQGLDTGELFF
CDR3 DNA: TGTGCCATACAGGGGTTGGACACCGGGGAGCTGTTTTTT

clone size: .
D gene: .
J gene: TRBJ2-2
V gene: TRBV7-8
CDR3 protein: CASSSQWGGLGTGELFF
CDR3 DNA: TGTGCCAGCAGCTCGCAGTGGGGGGGGCTAGGCACCGGGGAGCTGTTTTTT

clone size: .
D gene: .
J gene: TRBJ2-7
V gene: TRBV4-2
CDR3 protein: CASSQEGAGLYEQYF
CDR3 DNA: TGTGCCAGCAGCCAAGAGGGAGCGGGCCTCTACGAGCAGTACTTC

clone size: .
D gene: TRBD1
J gene: TRBJ2-5
V gene: TRBV19
CDR3 protein: CASSRDREGTQYF
CDR3 DNA: TGTGCCAGTAGCAGGGACAGGGAGGGGACCCAGTACTTC

clone size: .
D gene: .
J gene: TRBJ1-3
V gene: TRBV12-3/TRBV12-4
CDR3 protein: CASSPFSRNTIYF
CDR3 DNA: TGTGCCAGCAGCCCCTTTAGTAGAAACACCATATATTTT

clone size: .
D gene: .
J gene: TRBJ1-5
V gene: TRBV15
CDR3 protein: CATSRDGRPNQPQHF
CDR3 DNA: TGTGCCACCAGCAGAGATGGGAGACCCAATCAGCCCCAGCATTTT

clone size: .
D gene: .
J gene: TRBJ1-2
V gene: TRBV4-3
CDR3 protein: CASSRNRDPLYGYTF
CDR3 DNA: TGCGCCAGCAGCCGAAACAGGGACCCACTCTATGGCTACACCTTC

clone size: .
D gene: .
J gene: TRBJ2-1
V gene: TRBV4-3
CDR3 protein: CASSQSKRTKQFF
CDR3 DNA: TGCGCCAGCAGCCAATCGAAACGGACTAAGCAGTTCTTC